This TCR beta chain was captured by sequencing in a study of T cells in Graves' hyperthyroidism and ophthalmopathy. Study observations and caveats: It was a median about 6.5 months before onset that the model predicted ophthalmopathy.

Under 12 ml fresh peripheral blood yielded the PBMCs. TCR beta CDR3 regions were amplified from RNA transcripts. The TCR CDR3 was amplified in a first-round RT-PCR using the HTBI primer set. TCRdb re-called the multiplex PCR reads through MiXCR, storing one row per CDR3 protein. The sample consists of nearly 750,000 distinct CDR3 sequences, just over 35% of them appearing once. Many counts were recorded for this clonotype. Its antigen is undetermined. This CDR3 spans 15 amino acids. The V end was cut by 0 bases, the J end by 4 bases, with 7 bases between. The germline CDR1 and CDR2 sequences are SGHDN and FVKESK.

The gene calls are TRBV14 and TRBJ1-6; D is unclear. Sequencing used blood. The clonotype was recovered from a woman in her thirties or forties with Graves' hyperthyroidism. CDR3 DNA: TGTGCCAGCAGCCAAGAGAGCAGTTATAATTCACCCCTCCACTTT. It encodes CASSQESSYNSPLHF.